A single sample is the source of the 8 T cell receptor beta chains below, sequenced in a study of cytomegalovirus exposure and HLA in healthy donors. TCRdb's table, derived via immunoSEQ multiplex PCR, lists solely in-frame clones and lacks some. The data contain hundreds of thousands of clones, roughly 88% of them singletons. The sample comprised PBMCs. The receptors stem from a woman younger than 35 in good health and CMV-seronegative.

V is TRBV27 and J is TRBJ2-3; D gene unclear. Trimming removed 5 bases at V and 3 bases at J, with 15 bases between. The CDR3 has 15 residues. Germline V gene data show CDR1 as MNHEY and CDR2 as SMNVEV (reference sequence). The CDR3 sequence: CASSPLAERTDTQYF. CDR3 sequence (DNA): TGTGCCAGCAGTCCTCTTGCGGAGAGGACAGATACGCAGTATTTT.

CDR3 nucleotide sequence: TGCGCCAGCAGCAAACTAGCCACTAGCGGGGGCACAGATACGCAGTATTTT. Protein sequence: CASSKLATSGGTDTQYF. The chain joins TRBV5-1 to TRBJ2-3; TRBD2 agrees at 10 bases. In germline, CDR1 is SGHRS, CDR2 YFSETQ. V dropped 4 bases and J dropped 1; count of bases not matched to a gene: 9. The length of the CDR3 is 17 residues.

V is TRBV28 and J is TRBJ2-1, with TRBD2 matching 9 bases. Germline values: CDR1 MDHEN, CDR2 SYDVKM. The trim removed 7 bases at V and 4 bases at J, leaving 8 bases unmatched. The CDR3 has 15 amino acids. The CDR3 DNA is TGTGCCAGCAACCTTAGCGGGGGACCTTACAATGAGCAGTTCTTC. Its translation is CASNLSGGPYNEQFF. The whole variable domain, filled in from reference TRBV28 and TRBJ2-1, reads DVKVTQSSRYLVKRTGEKVFLECVQDMDHENMFWYRQDPGLGLRLIYFSYDVKMKEKGDIPEGYSVSREKKERFSLILESASTNQTSMYLCASNLSGGPYNEQFFGPGTRLTVL.

The rearrangement joins TRBV29-1 to TRBJ1-2; weak D call: TRBD1 (5 bases). The CDR3 has 13 residues. Trimming removed 7 bases from V and 14 bases from J, with 26 bases in between. CDR1 is SQVTM and CDR2 is ANQGSEA in the germline V gene. CDR3 amino acids: CSAPMISGAGPTF. Written as DNA, the CDR3 is TGCAGCGCCCCCATGATAAGTGGGGCAGGGCCAACCTTC.

The chain couples TRBV2 to TRBJ2-1; 7 bases map to TRBD1. V was clipped by 4 bases and J by 4 bases; unmatched bases: 4. CDR3 length: 14 amino acids. Germline CDR1 SNHLY, CDR2 FYNNEI. The CDR3 region has the DNA TGTGCCAGCAGTGCACAGGGGCCATACAATGAGCAGTTCTTC. Translated, it gives CASSAQGPYNEQFF. The variable domain in full, with the rest retrieved from reference TRBV2 and TRBJ2-1, is EPEVTQTPSHQVTQMGQEVILRCVPISNHLYFYWYRQILGQKVEFLVSFYNNEISEKSEIFDDQFSVERPDGSNFTLKIRSTKLEDSAMYFCASSAQGPYNEQFFGPGTRLTVL.

The chain couples TRBV29-1 to TRBJ1-3, with unresolved D. Germline CDR1 and CDR2: SQVTM and ANQGSEA. V lost 7 bases, J lost 4 bases, and 14 bases lay in between. The CDR3 loop spans 13 amino acids. The CDR3 coding sequence is TGCAGCGGGAGAGGGAACCCCGGAAACACCATATATTTT. It specifies CSGRGNPGNTIYF.

The chain combines TRBV18 with TRBJ2-1, with TRBD1 identical over 8 bases. V dropped 4 bases and J dropped 4; count of bases not matched to a gene: 6. Germline V gives CDR1 KGHSH, CDR2 LQKENI. The CDR3 totals 15 residues. CDR3 DNA sequence: TGTGCCAGCTCACGGCAGGGGGCGTCGTACAATGAGCAGTTCTTC. This gives the protein CASSRQGASYNEQFF.

V and J are TRBV6-4 and TRBJ2-2, with 10 bases that match TRBD2. Germline loops: CDR1 MRHNA, CDR2 SNTAGT. V lost 0 bases and J lost 7; bases outside the gene matches: 14. This CDR3 has 19 residues. The CDR3 region has the DNA TGTGCCAGCAGTGACTCTGATCTGAAGAGCGGGAGGGCGGTCGGGGAGCTGTTTTTT. This gives the protein CASSDSDLKSGRAVGELFF.